This T cell receptor beta chain is drawn from a study of T cell responses to AZD1222 COVID-19 vaccine (dated by TCRdb to the early 2020s). Regarding the study in general: TCR sequencing was performed for roughly 250 trial participants, of whom some 200 were given two doses of AZD1222 and some 25 were given two doses of MenACWY control vaccine. Trial participants were enrolled by age into 18-55, 56-69 and 70-plus year subgroups, with around 150, 28 and 57 TCR-sequenced participants respectively.

Spanning cysteine to phenylalanine, the CDR3 consists of 15 amino acids. The CDR3 DNA has 45 bases and is translated from base 1. Here V drops 8 bases and J drops 4 bases, and the junction holds 10 bases not matched to any gene. The germline V gene (reference sequence) gives CDR1 as SEHNR and CDR2 as FQNEAQ. In the case of this clone: It lacks a known antigen. Base qualities are not provided; no much larger clone lies one nucleotide away.

The CDR3 regions of human TCRbeta chains were analyzed by immunosequencing. On the authors' methods: TCRs in the repertoires were matched against a reference library of SARS-CoV-2-specific TCRs that had been generated with the MIRA antigen-specificity platform. Breadth was defined as the fraction of unique TCRs that were SARS-CoV-2-associated, and depth was defined as the fraction of total T cells that were SARS-CoV-2-associated. Each spike-specific TCR was assigned to its reactive spike region and to a CD4 or CD8 class using the MIRA data. Log10-transformed breadth and depth values were compared by one-way ANOVA with Sidak's multiple comparisons tests. TCRdb retrieved this table from immuneACCESS and kept in-frame rearrangements only. Not all clones are present; in checked studies, unresolved V genes account for under half, and no reason is known for the remainder. V, J and clone size were drawn from that table, and D and trimming were deduced from the DNA. Within this sample are about 150,000 clones, with 91% of them counted one time only. Roughly 3.8% of the sample goes to the ten largest clones.

Results the study describes overall, beyond this receptor: Because no samples from the day 14 peak response were available, repertoires could be characterized only after the peak T cell response. Vaccine-associated CD4 TCRs spanned the whole spike protein, with dominant responses in regions 160-218 and 743-854. Spike-specific TCR breadth and depth rose significantly after two AZD1222 doses compared with day 0 and with MenACWY recipients. Most participants were white British and females outnumbered males, and the authors suggested that clonal diversity may have been underestimated. Conclusions about previously exposed vaccinees were limited because only 6 or 7 AZD1222 recipients were SARS-CoV-2 seropositive at baseline. Epitopes outside the regions mutated in the B.1.351 and B.1.1.7 variants were reportedly recognized by nearly half of the unique spike-specific TCRs. The 56-69-year group was small, and its depth increase did not reach significance, likely because of low power.

The time point label, read with the paper, signifies: about 28 days (+/-7) after the second vaccine dose. AZD1222 recipients with second doses at about 4 weeks or about 12 weeks were pooled, because spike-specific TCR depth and breadth did not differ between schedules. Samples from vaccinated people were obtained from the UK trials COV001 and COV002, which included a single-blind randomized controlled phase 2/3 trial of AZD1222 (ChAdOx1 nCoV-19) in healthy adults. Trial participant PBMC samples were collected at day 0 and day 28 after the second dose for TCRbeta chain sequencing. The chain joins TRBV7-9 to TRBJ2-5; 10 bases in the junction line up with TRBD2. Sequencing used peripheral blood, obtained 28 days after the second AZD1222 dose. The TCR sequence derives from an adult who received the AZD1222 COVID-19 vaccine. The CDR3 reads as follows: CASALSGGARETQYF. In nucleotides, the sequence is TGTGCCAGCGCCTTGAGCGGGGGGGCAAGAGAGACCCAGTACTTC.